This T cell receptor beta chain is from a study of chemoradiotherapy in HPV16-positive cancers. General study results and limits: Functional assays defining HPV-specific T cells used only two HPV16-positive patients. Non-HPV-specific T cells did not expand in tumors during treatment, whereas candidate HPV-specific clones and E7-related motifs did.

Repeated repertoire sampling spanned the course of chemoradiotherapy. Some clones are missing from TCRdb's copy, which holds only in-frame ones; the method was immunoSEQ multiplex PCR. The sample consists of more than 20,000 clones, around 87% of them appearing once. The CDR3 sequence is 14 residues long. Germline V gene sequence: CDR1 SGHRS, CDR2 YFSETQ. V shed 4 bases and J shed 1 base, with 11 bases lying between them. A word on this clone: Its antigen is unidentified.

The sequencing used blood, collected from a patient who underwent chemoradiotherapy. J is TRBJ1-1 and V is TRBV5-1; D gene uncertain. The receptor was isolated from a human donor with HPV-associated anogenital cancer. CDR3 sequence (DNA): TGCGCCAGCAGCAGTAAGGTTGAGAACACTGAAGCTTTCTTT. This codes for CASSSKVENTEAFF.